Below are 15 T cell receptor beta chains sequenced from a single sample in a study of CD8 T cells in ankylosing spondylitis. Whole-study results and caveats: A motif of 7 to 9 highly homologous TCR beta variants was seen as apparently characteristic of ankylosing spondylitis blood.

What these receptors recognize is not known. TCRdb reanalysed the 5' RACE reads using MiXCR and keeps one entry per CDR3 protein. The data show some 400,000 distinct CDR3 sequences, about a fifth seen once. Material for sequencing was blood, either unsorted or a sorted T cell fraction (not recorded which). These TCRs come from a male donor with ankylosing spondylitis.

The chain employs TRBV5-1 and TRBJ2-2; D is ambiguous. Trimming left V 3 bases short and J 0 bases short, with 9 bases between. Germline lookup yields CDR1 SGHRS and CDR2 YFSETQ. The CDR3 length is 15 residues. The CDR3 loop is CASSSHGPNTGELFF. For the CDR3, the DNA is TGCGCCAGCAGCTCTCACGGACCGAACACCGGGGAGCTGTTTTTT. Supplemented by reference TRBV5-1 and TRBJ2-2, the full variable domain reads KAGVTQTPRYLIKTRGQQVTLSCSPISGHRSVSWYQQTPGQGLQFLFEYFSETQRNKGNFPGRFSGRQFSNSRSEMNVSTLELGDSALYLCASSSHGPNTGELFFGEGSRLTVL.

This clonotype was seen only a few times. The chain links TRBV6-5 to TRBJ1-3, with D unclear. CDR3 length: 16 amino acids. The V gene's germline CDR1 is MNHEY and CDR2 SVGAGI. V lost 0 bases and J lost 4, with 13 bases in between. As DNA, the CDR3 is TGTGCCAGCAGTTACTCGACTAGGTTTTCCGGAAACACCATATATTTT. Protein product: CASSYSTRFSGNTIYF.

Concerning this clonotype: The junction departs from germline at one end; a sequencing error may be responsible. The chain uses TRBV6-2 or TRBV6-3 and TRBJ2-5; 7 nucleotides align to TRBD2. Germline lookup yields CDR1 MNHEY and CDR2 SVGEGT. The CDR3 extends over 15 amino acids. The CDR3 DNA is TGTGCCAGCCACCGCGGGAGCCCCAACCAGGAGACCCAGTACTTC. This codes for CASHRGSPNQETQYF.

In its sample, this clonotype was seen a few times. The chain links TRBV20-1 to TRBJ2-2; 7 bases map to TRBD2. This CDR3 region has 20 residues. CDR1 is DFQATT and CDR2 is SNEGSKA in the germline V gene (reference sequence). The junction had 24 bases not matched to a gene; V was cut back by 3 bases and J by 5 bases. CDR3 protein: CSASFGHPPMAGVDTGELFF. CDR3 sequence (DNA): TGCAGTGCTAGTTTCGGCCACCCCCCCATGGCGGGAGTGGATACCGGGGAGCTGTTTTTT.

The sample holds a few counts of this clonotype. The J gene is TRBJ1-2, the V gene TRBV10-3; 12 bases fit TRBD1. From germline, CDR1 is ENHRY and CDR2 SYGVKD. This CDR3 region has 16 residues. The ends lost 4 bases at V and 6 bases at J; junction bases unmatched: 9. In DNA form, the CDR3 reads TGTGCCATCAGTGGGGGACAGGGGGCTTATGTGGATGGCTACACCTTC. This sequence encodes CAISGGQGAYVDGYTF.

The J gene is TRBJ2-5, the V gene TRBV3-1, with TRBD2 as a possible D gene (6 bases). Germline V lookup: CDR1 LGHDT, CDR2 YNNKEL (reference sequence). V gave up 0 bases and J gave up 1 base, with 12 bases separating them. CDR3 length equals 16 residues. The CDR3 nucleotides are TGTGCCAGCAGCCAAGATTTCAGCGGGTTCCAAGAGACCCAGTACTTC. Translated: CASSQDFSGFQETQYF.

V is TRBV27 and J is TRBJ2-1, with no clear D. The CDR3 runs to 12 residues. CDR1 and CDR2 (germline): MNHEY, SMNVEV (reference sequence). Trimming removed 5 bases from V and 9 bases from J, with 11 bases in between. CDR3 bases: TGTGCCAGCAGTGACCCCTGGACTGAGCAGTTCTTC. Its protein product is CASSDPWTEQFF.

Notes on this clonotype: The conserved closing phenylalanine or tryptophan is absent in this CDR3, likely reflecting a read error. This rearrangement joins TRBV6-2 or TRBV6-3 to TRBJ2-7; D is uncertain. Trimming shortened V by 8 bases and J by 2 bases, and 13 bases separated the two germline ends. The CDR3 contains 13 residues. CDR1 MNHEY and CDR2 SVGEGT come from the germline V gene. This CDR3 is CASRLHIAYEQYL. Written as DNA, the CDR3 is TGTGCCAGCCGATTGCATATCGCCTACGAGCAGTACCTC.

This rearrangement joins TRBV28 to TRBJ2-3; 9 bases align to TRBD1. Germline V CDR1 and CDR2: MDHEN, SYDVKM. There are 16 residues in the CDR3. V trimming: 5 bases; J trimming: 4 bases; junction bases outside the gene matches: 10. The CDR3 region is CASSRRYRGRADTQYF. CDR3 in DNA: TGTGCCAGCAGTCGTCGGTACAGGGGGCGGGCAGATACGCAGTATTTT.

This clonotype was counted between two and nine times. The V gene is TRBV6-5, the J gene TRBJ2-7; D tentatively reads TRBD1 or TRBD2 (6 bases each). This CDR3 is built from 16 residues. Trimming pared 4 bases from V and 4 bases from J, leaving 20 bases between. Germline loops: CDR1 MNHEY, CDR2 SVGAGI. CDR3 loop: CASSSLGGSRLYEQYF. DNA for the CDR3: TGTGCCAGCAGTTCCCTCGGGGGCTCCAGACTTTACGAGCAGTACTTC.

Ten or more counts support this clonotype. The rearrangement joins TRBV29-1 to TRBJ2-3; TRBD2 is a possible D gene (6 bases). Germline lookup yields CDR1 SQVTM and CDR2 ANQGSEA. There are 15 residues in the CDR3. Trimming shortened V by 3 bases and J by 3 bases, and 16 bases separated the two germline ends. CDR3 DNA sequence: TGCAGCGTTGAGCGGGGCGGGGTGAAAACAGATACGCAGTATTTT. Translation: CSVERGGVKTDTQYF.

The genes are TRBV4-2 and TRBJ1-5; TRBD1 might be the D (5 bases). Germline values: CDR1 LGHNA, CDR2 YNFKEQ. The CDR3 totals 17 residues. Deletions cut 0 bases from V and 1 base from J, with 13 bases between. CDR3 residues: CASSQDWGRESNQPQHF. In nucleotides, the CDR3 is TGTGCCAGCAGCCAAGATTGGGGGAGGGAAAGCAATCAGCCCCAGCATTTT.

This clonotype was observed a few times. The V call is TRBV12-3 or TRBV12-4, the J call TRBJ2-1, with 8 positions matching TRBD1. Unmatched junction bases numbered 10, after V lost 6 bases and J lost 6 bases. This CDR3 has 15 residues. The CDR3 nucleotides read TGTGCCAGCAGACCTACAGGGGGAAACTTCAATGAGCAGTTCTTC. It specifies CASRPTGGNFNEQFF.

This clonotype was counted between two and nine times. V is TRBV11-1 and J is TRBJ1-1; D might be TRBD1 (5 bases). The germline V gene has CDR1 SGHAT and CDR2 FQDESV (reference sequence). This CDR3 contains 18 residues. The germline V and J ends were trimmed by 2 bases and 0 bases, with 19 bases remaining between them. CDR3: CASSLRRAPGRMNTEAFF. In DNA form, the CDR3 reads TGTGCCAGCAGCTTAAGAAGGGCCCCGGGACGCATGAACACTGAAGCTTTCTTT.

The V call is TRBV6-5, the J call TRBJ1-6; D not resolved. The ends were cut back, 4 bases at V and 3 bases at J, with 13 bases in the middle. Germline V gene lookup returns CDR1 MNHEY and CDR2 SVGAGI. The CDR3 runs 16 residues. CDR3 sequence: CASSSVPPHYNSPLHF. The CDR3 nucleotides are TGTGCCAGCAGTTCCGTTCCGCCACACTATAATTCACCCCTCCACTTT.